The 27 T cell receptor beta chains below were found in one sample sequenced in a study of blood T cell repertoires in COVID-19. Sequencing used immunoSEQ multiplex PCR; TCRdb keeps in-frame clones, though not all of them. Of about 34,000 clones listed, roughly three quarters are singletons. Specimen: peripheral blood. These receptors all stem from a human donor in a cohort sampled during active COVID-19.

The chain has TRBV19 and TRBJ1-4, with D perhaps TRBD1 (6 bases). Trimming removed 5 bases at V and 0 bases at J, with 10 bases between. Per the germline V gene, CDR1 is LNHDA and CDR2 is SQIVND (reference sequence). The CDR3 is 15 residues long. DNA for the CDR3: TGTGCCAGTAGTGTTCGGACAGCAACTAATGAAAAACTGTTTTTT. Residues: CASSVRTATNEKLFF.

V usage is TRBV27 and J usage is TRBJ1-2, with TRBD1 identical over 8 bases. Trimming took 3 bases from V and 4 from J; bases not matched to a gene: 4. The length of the CDR3 is 14 residues. Germline V CDR1 and CDR2: MNHEY, SMNVEV (reference sequence). Written as DNA, the CDR3 is TGTGCCAGCAGTTTGAGGACAGGGACCTATGGCTACACCTTC. It specifies CASSLRTGTYGYTF.

The V gene is TRBV19, the J gene TRBJ2-7; TRBD2 aligns across 10 bases. This CDR3 spans 19 amino acids. Germline CDR1 is LNHDA and CDR2 is SQIVND (reference sequence). Trimming cost V 8 bases and J 4 bases; bases outside gene matches: 23. CDR3 DNA sequence: TGTGCCAGTCTCCTCAAGAATGGGGCTAGCGGGAGTCGTCCATACGAGCAGTACTTC. Protein: CASLLKNGASGSRPYEQYF.

This chain joins TRBV2 and TRBJ2-7; weak D call: TRBD1 (6 bases). Germline CDR1 is SNHLY and CDR2 is FYNNEI. The CDR3 is made up of 13 amino acids. Trimming took off 8 bases at V and 2 bases at J, with 13 bases between the two ends. CDR3 sequence (DNA): TGTGCCAGCCTCCGGGACACCGCCTACGAGCAGTACTTC. It is translated as CASLRDTAYEQYF.

The chain is built from TRBV18 and TRBJ1-5, with 9 nucleotides matching TRBD1. J lost 2 bases, V lost 3 bases, and 5 bases had no gene match. Germline V gene sequence: CDR1 KGHSH, CDR2 LQKENI. This CDR3 region has 16 residues. The CDR3 bases are TGTGCCAGCTCACCTCAACAGGGGGCGGGCAATCAGCCCCAGCATTTT. Its translation is CASSPQQGAGNQPQHF.

CDR3 sequence (DNA): TGTGCCAGCAGCGAGGGGGCCGGCTCCTATAATTCACCCCTCCACTTT. Encoded protein: CASSEGAGSYNSPLHF. This rearrangement joins TRBV9 to TRBJ1-6; 7 nucleotides match TRBD1. Trimming cost V 3 bases and J 0 bases; bases outside gene matches: 3. This CDR3 region has 16 residues. Per the germline V gene, CDR1 is SGDLS and CDR2 is YYNGEE.

This clone has only one observation. The chain joins TRBV19 to TRBJ1-5; TRBD1 aligns across 7 bases. After removal of 4 bases from V and 0 bases from J, the junction contained 6 bases not matched to a gene. Germline V CDR1 and CDR2: LNHDA, SQIVND (reference sequence). The CDR3 has 16 amino acids. The CDR3: CASSRQQGNSNQPQHF. The CDR3 coding sequence is TGTGCCAGTAGTAGACAACAGGGGAATAGCAATCAGCCCCAGCATTTT.

The genes are TRBV7-9 and TRBJ1-1; no clear D. The ends were cut back, 2 bases at V and 5 bases at J, with 6 bases in the middle. From germline, CDR1 is SEHNR and CDR2 FQNEAQ (reference sequence). This CDR3 spans 12 amino acids. The chain's CDR3 is CASSLSRTEAFF. The CDR3 DNA is TGTGCCAGCAGCTTATCCCGGACTGAAGCTTTCTTT.

This clone was seen more than once but under ten times. This chain's CDR3 is CASSGDSAEAFF. Here the CDR3 DNA reads TGTGCCAGCAGCGGGGACTCCGCTGAAGCTTTCTTT. V gene TRBV6-5 combines with J gene TRBJ1-1; possibly TRBD1 for D (5 bases). The CDR3 runs to 12 residues. V was clipped by 6 bases and J by 6 bases, with 11 bases between them. In germline, CDR1 is MNHEY, CDR2 SVGAGI.

This rearrangement joins TRBV7-8 to TRBJ2-1; TRBD2 matches 15 bases. Germline CDR1 SGHVS, CDR2 FQNEAQ. CDR3 length: 21 residues. The junction had 16 bases not matched to a gene; V was cut back by 7 bases and J by 0 bases. CDR3 in amino acids: CASTQRPQGLAGGSSYNEQFF. The DNA of the CDR3 is TGTGCCAGCACCCAAAGACCCCAGGGACTAGCGGGGGGTAGCTCCTACAATGAGCAGTTCTTC. Looking up the rest from reference TRBV7-8 and TRBJ2-1 gives the full variable domain: GAGVSQSPRYKVAKRGQDVALRCDPISGHVSLFWYQQALGQGPEFLTYFQNEAQLDKSGLPSDRFFAERPEGSVSTLKIQRTQQEDSAVYLCASTQRPQGLAGGSSYNEQFFGPGTRLTVL.

The chain is built from TRBV7-9 and TRBJ2-3; a weak D match, TRBD2 (5 bases). Germline V CDR1 and CDR2: SEHNR, FQNEAQ (reference sequence). Trimming pared 0 bases from V and 5 bases from J, leaving 12 bases between. CDR3 size: 15 residues. The CDR3 sequence is CASSLARRAGDTQYF. The CDR3 DNA follows: TGTGCCAGCAGCTTAGCGAGGCGGGCGGGAGATACGCAGTATTTT. The complete variable domain, with remaining parts taken from reference TRBV7-9 and TRBJ2-3, reads DTGVSQNPRHKITKRGQNVTFRCDPISEHNRLYWYRQTLGQGPEFLTYFQNEAQLEKSRLLSDRFSAERPKGSFSTLEIQRTEQGDSAMYLCASSLARRAGDTQYFGPGTRLTVL.

J is TRBJ1-2 and V is TRBV5-4; 9 nucleotides line up with TRBD1. Germline V gives CDR1 SGHNT, CDR2 YYREEE (reference sequence). Trimming took 4 bases from V and 2 from J; bases not matched to a gene: 6. The CDR3 runs 15 residues. As DNA, the CDR3 is TGTGCCAGCAGCCCGGGGGGGACAGGGAACTATGGCTACACCTTC. This translates into CASSPGGTGNYGYTF.

The rearrangement links TRBV4-1 to TRBJ2-7; 9 bases align to TRBD1. This CDR3 is built from 16 residues. Germline V lookup: CDR1 MGHRA, CDR2 YSYEKL. V lost 3 bases and J lost 2; bases outside the gene matches: 8. Here the CDR3 DNA reads TGCGCCAGCAGCCATGATGCGGGACAGGGACCCTACGAGCAGTACTTC. Its translation: CASSHDAGQGPYEQYF.

The J gene is TRBJ2-7, the V gene TRBV19; weak D call: TRBD1 (6 bases). Per germline, CDR1 LNHDA and CDR2 SQIVND (reference sequence). The CDR3 loop spans 14 amino acids. V shed 4 bases and J shed 6 bases, with 16 bases lying between them. CDR3 nucleotide sequence: TGTGCCAGTAGTAAATTTGACGTGGGGGCCGAGCAGTACTTC. It encodes CASSKFDVGAEQYF.

This chain links TRBV3-1 (or the pseudogene TRBV3-2) with TRBJ2-3; weak D call: TRBD1 (5 bases). Germline V lookup: CDR1 LGHDT, CDR2 YNNKEL (reference sequence). The CDR3 extends over 15 amino acids. V lost 4 bases to trimming and J lost 0 bases, with 11 bases between them. CDR3 in amino acids: CASSPTAGSTDTQYF. CDR3 bases: TGTGCCAGCAGCCCTACCGCAGGGAGCACAGATACGCAGTATTTT.

The CDR3 sequence is CASSSRGRTSTDTQYF. The CDR3 DNA follows: TGTGCCAGCAGCAGCAGGGGGCGGACTAGCACAGATACGCAGTATTTT. The chain links TRBV21-1 to TRBJ2-3; the DNA was not used to check the table's D call, TRBD1. TRBV21-1 is a pseudogene. This CDR3 has 16 amino acids.

This chain connects TRBV3-1 (or the pseudogene TRBV3-2) to TRBJ1-6, with D hard to call. CDR1 and CDR2 (germline): LGHDT, YNNKEL (reference sequence). Deletions cut 1 base from V and 1 base from J, with 11 bases between. The CDR3 has 17 amino acids. CDR3 sequence reads: CASSQVMEGSYNSPLHF. In DNA, the CDR3 is TGTGCCAGCAGCCAAGTGATGGAGGGTTCCTATAATTCACCCCTCCACTTT.

This sequence joins TRBV6-1 and TRBJ2-7; the D gene is possibly TRBD2 (7 bases). The ends were cut back, 2 bases at V and 4 bases at J, with 15 bases in the middle. Germline V gene data show CDR1 as MNHNS and CDR2 as SASEGT. CDR3 size: 15 residues. Here the CDR3 reads CASSETWRGGYEQYF. The DNA for the CDR3 is TGTGCCAGCAGTGAAACGTGGAGGGGGGGGTACGAGCAGTACTTC.

V and J are TRBV2 and TRBJ1-5, with D perhaps TRBD1 (6 bases). Germline CDR1 reads SNHLY; CDR2 reads FYNNEI. The CDR3 is 17 amino acids. V was trimmed by 5 bases and J by 2 bases, leaving 19 bases between them. CDR3 region: CASSRGGSNLGNQPQHF. The CDR3 DNA reads TGTGCCAGCAGTAGAGGGGGATCGAATTTGGGCAATCAGCCCCAGCATTTT.

The chain links TRBV3-1 (or the pseudogene TRBV3-2) to TRBJ2-7; D perhaps matches TRBD2 (6 bases). There are 13 residues in the CDR3. Germline assignment: CDR1 LGHDT and CDR2 YNNKEL (reference sequence). V was clipped by 4 bases and J by 2 bases, with 9 bases between them. This chain's CDR3 is CASSRGETYEQYF. DNA of the CDR3: TGTGCCAGCAGCCGCGGGGAAACCTACGAGCAGTACTTC.

The rearrangement links TRBV23-1 to TRBJ2-1, with 9 bases fitting TRBD1. TRBV23-1 counts as an open reading frame of uncertain function. V lost 8 bases, J lost 8 bases, and 13 bases stayed unmatched. The length of the CDR3 is 15 residues. The CDR3 DNA reads TGCGCCAGCCGCCCCACAGGGGGCGCTGGGTATGAGCAGTTCTTC. As protein: CASRPTGGAGYEQFF.

The V call is TRBV10-3, the J call TRBJ1-3; D perhaps matches TRBD1 (5 bases). CDR1 is ENHRY and CDR2 is SYGVKD in the germline V gene. Trimming removed 10 bases at V and 2 bases at J, with 18 bases between. This CDR3 spans 15 amino acids. The CDR3 here is CATGLGGKTGNTIYF. The DNA for the CDR3 is TGTGCCACCGGCCTGGGGGGAAAAACTGGAAACACCATATATTTT.

The chain carries TRBV9 and TRBJ2-5; 11 nucleotides align to TRBD2. The CDR3 sequence is 16 residues long. Germline V gene sequence: CDR1 SGDLS, CDR2 YYNGEE. The ends lost 7 bases at V and 3 bases at J; junction bases unmatched: 11. The CDR3 DNA reads as TGTGCCAGCTCCCGGATAGGGACTAGCGGAAAAGAGACCCAGTACTTC. It encodes CASSRIGTSGKETQYF.

This chain uses TRBV11-2 with TRBJ2-7, with 9 bases fitting TRBD1. V shed 6 bases and J 2 bases; nucleotides not matched to a gene: 2. The germline V gene encodes CDR1 SGHAT and CDR2 FQNNGV. This CDR3 has 13 amino acids. The CDR3 bases are TGTGCCAGCAGTCGACAGGGGGCCTACGAGCAGTACTTC. Protein product: CASSRQGAYEQYF.

The chain couples TRBV19 to TRBJ1-1; D is unclear. V was cut by 7 bases and J by 8 bases, with 17 bases left in between. There are 13 residues in the CDR3. Germline-derived CDR1 and CDR2 are LNHDA and SQIVND (reference sequence). The CDR3, as DNA: TGTGCCAGTATGGGCCCCGGGCGGGCCGAAGCTTTCTTT. Translating it yields CASMGPGRAEAFF.

This sequence joins TRBV11-2 and TRBJ2-3, with D perhaps TRBD2 (6 bases). Germline V gene sequence: CDR1 SGHAT, CDR2 FQNNGV. V was pared by 5 bases and J by 6 bases, with 12 bases between. This CDR3 has 13 residues. The CDR3 DNA follows: TGTGCCAGCAGCCGACTAGTTATTGATACGCAGTATTTT. Protein: CASSRLVIDTQYF.

The chain is built from TRBV28 and TRBJ1-5; D not certain. Trimming stripped 8 bases from V and 1 base from J, with 12 bases between. The CDR3 runs 14 residues. Germline V gene sequence: CDR1 MDHEN, CDR2 SYDVKM. CDR3 DNA sequence: TGTGCCAGCCGCCGGGGAGGGAGCAATCAGCCCCAGCATTTT. Amino acid sequence: CASRRGGSNQPQHF.